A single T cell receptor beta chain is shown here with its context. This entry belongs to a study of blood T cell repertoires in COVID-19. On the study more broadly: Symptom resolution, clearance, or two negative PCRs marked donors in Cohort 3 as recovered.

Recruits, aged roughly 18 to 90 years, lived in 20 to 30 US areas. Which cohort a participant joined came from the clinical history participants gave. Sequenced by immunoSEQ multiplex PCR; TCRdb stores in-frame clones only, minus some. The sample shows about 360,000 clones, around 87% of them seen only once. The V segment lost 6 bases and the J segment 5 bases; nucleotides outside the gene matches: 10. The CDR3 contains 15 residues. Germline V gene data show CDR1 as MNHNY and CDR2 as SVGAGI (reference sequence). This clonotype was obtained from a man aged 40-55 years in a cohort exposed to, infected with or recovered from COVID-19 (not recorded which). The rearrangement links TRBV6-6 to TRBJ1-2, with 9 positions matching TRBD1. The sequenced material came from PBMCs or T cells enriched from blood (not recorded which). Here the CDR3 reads CASSPTQDRGYGYTF. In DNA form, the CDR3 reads TGTGCCAGCAGCCCCACCCAGGACAGGGGATATGGCTACACCTTC.